In this sample, the clone carrying this T cell receptor (beta chain) turned up a few times. Its target is not known. This entry belongs to a study of identical twins. Overall study findings and caveats: Within cord blood, abundant beta clonotypes carried fewer insertions, but memory repertoires showed no such trend. Models underpredicted monozygotic twin sharing of out-of-frame TCR alpha.

Via MiXCR, TCRdb re-called the 5' RACE reads, giving one row per CDR3 protein. The sample shows 450,000 or so distinct CDR3 sequences, around 18% of them seen only once. V gave up 8 bases and J gave up 3 bases; unmatched junction bases: 3. There are 13 residues in the CDR3. Germline CDR1 and CDR2: MDHEN and SYDVKM. The receptor's source is a man aged 45 to 65 in good health. The chain recombines TRBV28 with TRBJ1-5; 8 bases map to TRBD1. The sample taken for sequencing was naive T cells sorted from blood. CDR3 in amino acids: CASGTGINQPQHF. For the CDR3, the DNA is TGTGCCAGCGGGACAGGCATCAATCAGCCCCAGCATTTT.